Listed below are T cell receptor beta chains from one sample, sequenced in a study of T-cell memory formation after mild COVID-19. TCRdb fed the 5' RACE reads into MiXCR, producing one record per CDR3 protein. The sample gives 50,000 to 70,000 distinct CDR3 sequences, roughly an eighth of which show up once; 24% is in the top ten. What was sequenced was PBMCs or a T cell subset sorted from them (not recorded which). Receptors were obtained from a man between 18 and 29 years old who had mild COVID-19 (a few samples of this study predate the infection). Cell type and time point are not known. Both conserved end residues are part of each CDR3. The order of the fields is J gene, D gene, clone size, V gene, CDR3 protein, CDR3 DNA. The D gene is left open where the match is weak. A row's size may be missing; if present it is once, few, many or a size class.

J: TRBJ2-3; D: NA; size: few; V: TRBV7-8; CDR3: CASSRKPGLETDTQYF; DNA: TGTGCCAGCAGTCGTAAACCAGGGCTTGAGACAGATACGCAGTATTTT
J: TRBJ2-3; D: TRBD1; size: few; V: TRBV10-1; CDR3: CASSESYDRGPTDTQYF; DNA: TGCGCCAGCAGTGAGTCCTATGACAGGGGACCCACAGATACGCAGTATTTT
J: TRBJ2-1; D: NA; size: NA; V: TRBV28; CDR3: CASRHPGVSSYNEQFF; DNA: TGTGCCAGCAGGCATCCAGGGGTGAGCTCCTACAATGAGCAGTTCTTC
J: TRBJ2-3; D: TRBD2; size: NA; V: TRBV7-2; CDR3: CDSSGSKERGLDTQYF; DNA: TGTGACAGCAGCGGGTCGAAGGAGCGGGGATTAGATACGCAGTATTTT
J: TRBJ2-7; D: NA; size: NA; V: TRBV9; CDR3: CASSLTGGLYEQYF; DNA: TGTGCCAGCAGCTTAACCGGGGGGCTATACGAGCAGTACTTC
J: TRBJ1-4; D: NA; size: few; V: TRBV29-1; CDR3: CSVGEGWTSEKLFF; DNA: TGCAGCGTGGGTGAGGGGTGGACGAGTGAAAAACTGTTTTTT
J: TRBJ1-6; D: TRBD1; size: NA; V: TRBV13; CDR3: CASSSTGEESSPLHF; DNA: TGTGCCAGCAGCTCGACAGGGGAAGAGTCCTCACCCCTCCACTTT
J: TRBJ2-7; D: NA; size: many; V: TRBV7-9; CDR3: CASSREYKTDEQYF; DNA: TGTGCCAGCAGCCGCGAATACAAGACAGACGAGCAGTACTTC
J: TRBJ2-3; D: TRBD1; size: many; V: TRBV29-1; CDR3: CSAFGTGGSGTQYF; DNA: TGCAGCGCCTTTGGGACAGGGGGAAGCGGTACGCAGTATTTT
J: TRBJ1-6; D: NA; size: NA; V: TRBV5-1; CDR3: CASSLGTDFHNSPLHF; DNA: TGCGCCAGCAGCTTGGGGACGGACTTTCATAATTCACCCCTCCACTTT
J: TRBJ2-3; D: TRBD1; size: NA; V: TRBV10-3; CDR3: CAISGGTGVPDTQYF; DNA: TGTGCCATCAGTGGGGGGACAGGGGTTCCAGATACGCAGTATTTT
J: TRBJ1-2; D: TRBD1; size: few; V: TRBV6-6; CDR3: CASDARTGYGYTF; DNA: TGTGCCAGCGACGCTCGGACAGGCTATGGCTACACCTTC
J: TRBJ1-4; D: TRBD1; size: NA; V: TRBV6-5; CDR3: CASSSLLGTGFEKLFF; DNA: TGTGCCAGCAGTTCCCTCCTTGGGACAGGGTTTGAAAAACTGTTTTTT
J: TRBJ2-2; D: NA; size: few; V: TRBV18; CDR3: CASSPRDTGELFF; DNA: TGTGCCAGCTCACCAAGAGACACCGGGGAGCTGTTTTTT
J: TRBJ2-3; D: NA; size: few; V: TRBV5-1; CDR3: CASSSDADTQYF; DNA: TGCGCCAGCAGCTCGGACGCAGATACGCAGTATTTT
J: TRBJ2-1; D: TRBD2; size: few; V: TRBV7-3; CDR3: CASSLAGASYNEQFF; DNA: TGTGCCAGCAGCTTGGCGGGAGCTTCCTACAATGAGCAGTTCTTC
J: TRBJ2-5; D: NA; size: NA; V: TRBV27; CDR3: CASSLIPEGGETQYF; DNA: TGTGCCAGCAGTTTAATCCCAGAAGGAGGAGAGACCCAGTACTTC
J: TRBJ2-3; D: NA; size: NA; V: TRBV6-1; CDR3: CASRYWTETDTQYF; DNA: TGTGCCAGCAGATACTGGACCGAGACAGATACGCAGTATTTT
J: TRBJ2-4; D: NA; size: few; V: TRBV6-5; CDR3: CATAGLPESKNIQYF; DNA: TGTGCTACGGCGGGGCTGCCGGAGTCCAAAAACATTCAGTACTTC
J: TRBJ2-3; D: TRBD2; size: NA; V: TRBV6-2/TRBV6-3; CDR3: CASSYGGLTPGTDTQYF; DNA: TGTGCCAGCAGTTACGGGGGACTAACCCCTGGGACAGATACGCAGTATTTT
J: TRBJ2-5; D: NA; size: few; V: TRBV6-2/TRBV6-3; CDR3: CASHDWETQYF; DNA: TGTGCCAGCCACGATTGGGAGACCCAGTACTTC
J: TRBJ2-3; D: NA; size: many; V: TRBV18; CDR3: CASSPQVSTDTQYF; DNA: TGTGCCAGCTCACCACAGGTCAGCACAGATACGCAGTATTTT
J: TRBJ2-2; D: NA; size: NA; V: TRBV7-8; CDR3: CASSLVGRGNTGELFF; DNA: TGTGCCAGCAGCTTAGTGGGCAGGGGAAACACCGGGGAGCTGTTTTTT
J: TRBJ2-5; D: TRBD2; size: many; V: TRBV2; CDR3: CASSGNGGEETQYF; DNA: TGTGCCAGCAGTGGGAACGGGGGGGAAGAGACCCAGTACTTC
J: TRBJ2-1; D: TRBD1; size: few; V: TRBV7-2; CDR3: CASSSDRVSYNEQFF; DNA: TGTGCCAGCAGCTCGGACAGGGTTTCCTACAATGAGCAGTTCTTC
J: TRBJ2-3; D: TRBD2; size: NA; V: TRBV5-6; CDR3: CASRPRLADTQYF; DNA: TGTGCCAGCAGACCCCGACTAGCTGATACGCAGTATTTT
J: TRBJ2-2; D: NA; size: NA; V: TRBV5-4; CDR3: CASSSGKAWNGELFF; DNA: TGTGCCAGCAGCTCCGGGAAAGCCTGGAACGGGGAGCTGTTTTTT
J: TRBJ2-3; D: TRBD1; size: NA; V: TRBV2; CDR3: CASLRTGATDTQYF; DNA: TGTGCCAGCCTCCGGACAGGGGCCACAGATACGCAGTATTTT
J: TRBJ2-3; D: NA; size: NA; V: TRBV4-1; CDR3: CASSQDLSTDTQYF; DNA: TGCGCCAGCAGCCAAGATTTGAGCACAGATACGCAGTATTTT
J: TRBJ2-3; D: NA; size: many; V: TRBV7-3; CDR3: CASSLRQADTQYF; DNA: TGTGCCAGCAGCTTAAGGCAGGCAGATACGCAGTATTTT
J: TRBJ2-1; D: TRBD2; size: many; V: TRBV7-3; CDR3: CASSSSGGLYNEQFF; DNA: TGTGCCAGCAGCTCTAGCGGGGGCCTTTACAATGAGCAGTTCTTC
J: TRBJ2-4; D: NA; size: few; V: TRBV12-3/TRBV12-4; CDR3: CASSLGQSENIQYF; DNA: TGTGCCAGCAGCCTTGGACAGTCCGAAAACATTCAGTACTTC
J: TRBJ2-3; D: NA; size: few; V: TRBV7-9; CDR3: CAGSSNREVTDTQYF; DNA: TGTGCCGGCAGCTCCAACAGGGAAGTCACAGATACGCAGTATTTT
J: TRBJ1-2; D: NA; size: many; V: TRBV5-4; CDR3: CASSATGYYTF; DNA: TGTGCCAGCAGCGCCACAGGGTACTACACCTTC
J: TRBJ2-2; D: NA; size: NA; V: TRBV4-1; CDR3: CASSQEEGTTGELFF; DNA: TGCGCCAGCAGCCAAGAAGAGGGCACAACCGGGGAGCTGTTTTTT
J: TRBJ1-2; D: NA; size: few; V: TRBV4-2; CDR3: CASSPGGDGYTF; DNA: TGTGCCAGCAGCCCAGGAGGGGATGGCTACACCTTC
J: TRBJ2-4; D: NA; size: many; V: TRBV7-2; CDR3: CASSLASQAAKNIQYF; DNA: TGTGCCAGCAGCTTAGCGAGCCAGGCAGCCAAAAACATTCAGTACTTC
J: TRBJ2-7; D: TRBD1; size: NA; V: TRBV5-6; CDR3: CASSLPGQGSEQYF; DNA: TGTGCCAGCAGCTTGCCGGGACAGGGTTCCGAGCAGTACTTC
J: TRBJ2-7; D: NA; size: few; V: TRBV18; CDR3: CASSPQLEQYF; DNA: TGTGCCAGCTCACCCCAACTCGAGCAGTACTTC
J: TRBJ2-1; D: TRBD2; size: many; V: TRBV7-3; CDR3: CASSPTSGGWNEQFF; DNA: TGTGCCAGCAGCCCGACTAGCGGGGGGTGGAATGAGCAGTTCTTC
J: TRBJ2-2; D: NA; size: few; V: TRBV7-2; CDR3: CASSPRRTGELFF; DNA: TGTGCCAGCAGTCCACGACGGACCGGGGAGCTGTTTTTT
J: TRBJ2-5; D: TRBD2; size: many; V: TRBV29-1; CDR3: CSVEDLHRGDFWHQYF; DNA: TGCAGCGTTGAAGATCTCCATCGGGGGGACTTCTGGCACCAGTACTTC
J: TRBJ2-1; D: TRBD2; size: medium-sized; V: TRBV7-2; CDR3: CASRPLSGGGYNEQFF; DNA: TGTGCCAGCAGACCCCTCAGCGGGGGCGGCTACAATGAGCAGTTCTTC
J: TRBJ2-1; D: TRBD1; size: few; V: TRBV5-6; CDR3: CASSPTDRDYNEQFF; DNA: TGTGCCAGCAGCCCGACGGACAGGGACTACAATGAGCAGTTCTTC
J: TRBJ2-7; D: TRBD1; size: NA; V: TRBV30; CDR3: CAWSRTGSEQYF; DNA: TGTGCCTGGAGCCGGACAGGGAGCGAGCAGTACTTC
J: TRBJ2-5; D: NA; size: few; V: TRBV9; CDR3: CASSVALNRPEETQYF; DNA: TGTGCCAGCAGCGTAGCTCTTAACAGGCCGGAGGAGACCCAGTACTTC
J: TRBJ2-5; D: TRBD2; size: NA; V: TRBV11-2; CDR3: CASSFTSGGAGETQYF; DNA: TGTGCCAGCAGTTTCACTAGCGGGGGGGCTGGAGAGACCCAGTACTTC
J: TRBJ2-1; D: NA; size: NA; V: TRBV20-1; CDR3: CSARADNEQFF; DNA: TGCAGTGCCAGAGCGGACAATGAGCAGTTCTTC
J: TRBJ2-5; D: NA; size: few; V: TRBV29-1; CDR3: CSIGVGLALGETQYF; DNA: TGCAGCATAGGAGTTGGACTGGCCCTAGGAGAGACCCAGTACTTC
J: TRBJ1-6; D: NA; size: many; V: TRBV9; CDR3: CASSVAYRETSPLHF; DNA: TGTGCCAGCAGCGTAGCGTACAGGGAGACTTCACCCCTCCACTTT
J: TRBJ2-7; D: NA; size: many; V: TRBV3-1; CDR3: CASSFRGEQYF; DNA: TGTGCCAGCAGCTTCAGAGGCGAGCAGTACTTC
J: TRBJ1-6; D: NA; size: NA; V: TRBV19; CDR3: CASSMRPYNSPLHF; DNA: TGTGCCAGTAGTATGCGACCATATAATTCACCCCTCCACTTT
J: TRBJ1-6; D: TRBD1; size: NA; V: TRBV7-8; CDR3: CASSLVGTVDNSPLHF; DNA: TGTGCCAGCAGCTTAGTGGGGACAGTAGATAATTCACCCCTCCACTTT
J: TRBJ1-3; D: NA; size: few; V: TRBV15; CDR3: CATSASLLRERSGNTIYF; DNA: TGTGCCACCAGCGCCTCGTTGCTGAGGGAGCGCTCTGGAAACACCATATATTTT
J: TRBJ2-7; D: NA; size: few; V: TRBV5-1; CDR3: CASSLATGIYSYEQYF; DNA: TGCGCCAGCAGCTTGGCCACAGGGATATATTCCTACGAGCAGTACTTC